The rows below give T cell receptor beta chains drawn from one sample of a study of glioma-infiltrating T cells after dendritic cell vaccination. This table comes from immunoSEQ multiplex PCR, and its TCRdb copy is limited to in-frame clones, with some not included. The table has tens of thousands of clones, around 83% seen once. The specimen was blood, collected after dendritic cell vaccination. The receptors stem from a human donor with glioblastoma. Each CDR3 is given with its conserved first and last residue. D genes are given only for firm matches. Size is stated for part of the rows, as once, few or many counts, or as a class when the clone is expanded.

J gene | clone size | V gene | D gene | CDR3 protein | CDR3 DNA
TRBJ2-5 | - | TRBV9 | TRBD2 | CASSTGLAGWREKTQYF | TGTGCCAGCAGCACTGGGCTAGCGGGGTGGCGAGAGAAGACCCAGTACTTC
TRBJ2-3 | once | TRBV19 | - | CASTRGTGGTTDTQYF | TGTGCCAGTACCAGGGGGACGGGGGGGACCACAGATACGCAGTATTTT
TRBJ1-2 | - | TRBV2 | TRBD1 | CASSRQGDRYGYTF | TGTGCCAGCAGTCGACAGGGGGATCGCTATGGCTACACCTTC
TRBJ2-7 | - | TRBV5-1 | TRBD2 | CASSTGLAGGPYEQYF | TGCGCCAGCAGCACGGGACTAGCGGGGGGGCCCTACGAGCAGTACTTC
TRBJ1-4 | - | TRBV27 | - | CASSGFSGEKLFF | TGTGCCAGCAGTGGCTTCAGCGGAGAAAAACTGTTTTTT
TRBJ2-5 | - | TRBV5-1 | TRBD2 | CASSLGLSGGAEETQYF | TGCGCCAGCAGCTTGGGCCTTAGCGGGGGGGCCGAAGAGACCCAGTACTTC
TRBJ2-6 | - | TRBV6-5 | - | CASSYLSSGANVLTF | TGTGCCAGCAGTTATTTGAGCTCTGGGGCCAACGTCCTGACTTTC
TRBJ2-1 | - | TRBV5-4 | TRBD2 | CASSSFGGSSYNEQFF | TGTGCCAGCAGCTCCTTCGGGGGGAGCTCCTACAATGAGCAGTTCTTC
TRBJ1-2 | - | TRBV9 | - | CASSVDSGDYGYTF | TGTGCCAGCAGCGTAGATTCAGGGGACTATGGCTACACCTTC
TRBJ1-3 | - | TRBV11-2 | - | CASSLVRPDSLSGNTIYF | TGTGCCAGCAGCTTAGTTAGGCCGGACAGTCTCTCTGGAAACACCATATATTTT
TRBJ1-2 | - | TRBV20-1 | TRBD1 | CSAAGGYGYTF | TGCAGTGCCGCAGGGGGCTATGGCTACACCTTC
TRBJ1-2 | - | TRBV27 | TRBD1 | CASSSTGEGYTF | TGTGCCAGCAGTTCTACAGGGGAGGGCTACACCTTC
TRBJ1-5 | - | TRBV2 | TRBD1 | CASKGDRGQGQPQHF | TGTGCCAGCAAGGGGGACAGGGGGCAGGGACAGCCCCAGCATTTT
TRBJ1-2 | - | TRBV7-2 | - | CASSLDPGGYGYTF | TGTGCCAGCAGCTTAGATCCCGGAGGCTATGGCTACACCTTC
TRBJ1-5 | - | TRBV7-8 | TRBD1 | CASSSDRGVTAQHF | TGTGCCAGCAGCTCCGACAGGGGAGTAACGGCCCAGCATTTT
TRBJ1-1 | - | TRBV5-6 | - | CASSQDRNTEAFF | TGTGCCAGCAGCCAGGACAGGAACACTGAAGCTTTCTTT
TRBJ2-7 | - | TRBV7-9 | TRBD2 | CASSLGLAGESYEQYF | TGTGCCAGCAGCTTGGGGCTAGCGGGGGAATCCTACGAGCAGTACTTC
TRBJ2-7 | - | TRBV7-3 | - | CASSLATDYEQYF | TGTGCCAGCAGCTTGGCGACAGACTACGAGCAGTACTTC
TRBJ1-5 | - | TRBV4-1 | - | CASSQPRAGGNQPQHF | TGCGCCAGCAGCCAACCCCGGGCGGGTGGCAATCAGCCCCAGCATTTT
TRBJ1-2 | - | TRBV5-6 | TRBD1 | CASSLDRVNYGYTF | TGTGCCAGCAGTTTAGACAGGGTAAACTATGGCTACACCTTC
TRBJ2-1 | - | TRBV7-2 | TRBD2 | CASSTQTSRSYNEQFF | TGTGCCAGCAGCACCCAGACTAGCCGTTCCTACAATGAGCAGTTCTTC
TRBJ2-5 | - | TRBV15 | - | CATSRYLQISPAETQYF | TGTGCCACCAGCAGATACTTACAGATCTCTCCTGCGGAGACCCAGTACTTC
TRBJ2-3 | - | TRBV29-1 | TRBD1 | CSVQGAYTDTQYF | TGCAGCGTACAGGGGGCCTACACAGATACGCAGTATTTT
TRBJ1-6 | - | TRBV27 | - | CASSFPNSPLHF | TGTGCCAGCAGTTTTCCAAATTCACCCCTCCACTTT
TRBJ2-5 | - | TRBV2 | TRBD1 | CASSEATGGEETQYF | TGTGCCAGCAGTGAAGCGACAGGGGGGGAAGAGACCCAGTACTTC
TRBJ2-7 | - | TRBV27 | - | CASSLSYDTLYEQYF | TGTGCCAGCAGTTTATCGTACGACACCCTGTACGAGCAGTACTTC
TRBJ1-2 | - | TRBV5-8 | - | CASSHPGHLFIDGYTF | TGTGCCAGCAGCCACCCGGGACACCTATTTATCGATGGCTACACCTTC
TRBJ1-5 | - | TRBV19 | TRBD1 | CASSMSAGGQPQHF | TGTGCCAGTAGTATGTCTGCAGGGGGCCAGCCCCAGCATTTT
TRBJ2-1 | - | TRBV4-1 | - | CASSDRTGGGDNEQFF | TGCGCCAGCAGCGATCGGACCGGAGGGGGGGACAATGAGCAGTTCTTC
TRBJ1-1 | - | TRBV2 | - | CASGGGGTEAFF | TGTGCCAGCGGGGGAGGGGGAACTGAAGCTTTCTTT
TRBJ1-1 | - | TRBV6-1 | - | CASSSEDRSGEAFF | TGTGCCTCAAGTTCCGAGGACAGATCTGGTGAAGCTTTCTTT
TRBJ1-6 | - | TRBV4-1 | TRBD1 | CASSRPGTGEIAPLHF | TGCGCCAGCAGCCGGCCTGGGACAGGGGAGATCGCACCCCTCCACTTT
TRBJ1-1 | - | TRBV9 | - | CASSAGDGRNTEAFF | TGTGCCAGCAGCGCGGGGGACGGCCGGAACACTGAAGCTTTCTTT
TRBJ1-6 | once | TRBV7-2 | - | CASSLPGGNSPLHF | TGTGCCAGCAGCTTACCAGGTGGGAATTCACCCCTCCACTTT
TRBJ2-7 | - | TRBV6-1 | TRBD1 | CASSAHGDSYSSYEQYF | TGTGCCAGCAGTGCCCACGGGGACAGTTATAGCTCCTACGAGCAGTACTTC
TRBJ1-6 | - | TRBV6-1 | TRBD1 | CASSGQGPYNSPLHF | TGTGCCAGCAGTGGACAGGGCCCTTATAATTCACCCCTCCACTTT
TRBJ1-1 | - | TRBV5-1 | - | CASSSDSGITEAFF | TGCGCCAGCAGCTCGGACTCCGGGATCACTGAAGCTTTCTTT
TRBJ1-1 | - | TRBV5-1 | - | CASSLGQANTEAFF | TGCGCCAGCAGCTTGGGACAGGCGAACACTGAAGCTTTCTTT
TRBJ1-5 | once | TRBV7-2 | - | CASSLAAGAGQPQHF | TGTGCCAGCAGCTTAGCGGCAGGGGCTGGGCAGCCCCAGCATTTT
TRBJ2-3 | once | TRBV2 | TRBD1 | CASSSPGQEIDTQYF | TGTGCCAGCAGTTCGCCGGGACAGGAGATAGATACGCAGTATTTT
TRBJ1-4 | - | TRBV7-6 | - | CASSSGGKLFF | TGTGCCAGCAGCTCCGGAGGAAAACTGTTTTTT
TRBJ2-7 | - | TRBV2 | - | CASRPGLSYEQYF | TGTGCCAGCAGACCAGGGCTCTCCTACGAGCAGTACTTC
TRBJ1-5 | - | TRBV5-1 | - | CASSLGQGGQPQHF | TGCGCCAGCAGCTTGGGGCAGGGCGGCCAGCCCCAGCATTTT
TRBJ2-5 | once | TRBV5-1 | TRBD2 | CASSILAGYQETQYF | TGCGCCAGCAGCATACTAGCGGGGTACCAAGAGACCCAGTACTTC
TRBJ2-3 | - | TRBV14 | TRBD2 | CASSLQRGGTDTQYF | TGTGCCAGCAGCCTACAGCGGGGGGGCACAGATACGCAGTATTTT
TRBJ2-5 | once | TRBV9 | - | CASSVGFGPSYQETQYF | TGTGCCAGCAGCGTAGGTTTTGGCCCATCGTACCAAGAGACCCAGTACTTC
TRBJ2-6 | - | TRBV4-1 | - | CATGVTGANVLTF | TGCGCCACAGGGGTTACTGGGGCCAACGTCCTGACTTTC
TRBJ2-1 | - | TRBV5-4 | - | CASSSRFKQDGDSYNEQFF | TGTGCCAGCAGCTCCAGATTCAAACAGGACGGAGACTCATACAATGAGCAGTTCTTC
TRBJ2-7 | - | TRBV5-1 | - | CASSLDGDNDEQYF | TGCGCCAGCAGCTTGGACGGGGACAACGACGAGCAGTACTTC